This T cell receptor (beta chain) was recovered during a study of T cell responses to AZD1222 COVID-19 vaccine. The CDR3 totals 13 residues. Germline V CDR1 and CDR2: KGHDR, SFDVKD. V was cut by 1 base and J by 7 bases, with 6 bases left in between. Whole-study results and caveats: Vaccine-associated CD4 TCRs spanned spike, dominant at 160-218 and 743-854. Clonal diversity may have been underestimated, and the donors were mostly white British, with more females than males. Baseline seropositivity characterized only a handful of AZD1222 recipients. Among spike-specific TCRs, nearly half reportedly target unmutated variant regions.

Comments on this clone: Its antigen is unknown.

Profiled with immunoSEQ multiplex PCR; TCRdb holds only in-frame clones, not every one. The sample yields under 150,000 clones, 92% seen once. J is TRBJ2-2 and V is TRBV24-1; D ambiguous. The sample in question was peripheral blood, obtained 28 days after the second AZD1222 dose. This sequence was found in an adult who received the AZD1222 COVID-19 vaccine. The CDR3 nucleotides read TGTGCCACCAGTGATTTTAGGGACGGGGAGCTGTTTTTT. As protein: CATSDFRDGELFF.